Presented here are 2 T cell receptor beta chains from one specimen sequenced in a study of type 1 regulatory T cells. TCRdb passed the reads through MiXCR, listing each CDR3 protein once. The table records some 89,000 distinct CDR3 sequences, 31% of them present only once. Sequencing used CD4+ T cells, either the whole sample or a sorted fraction (not recorded which). These receptors came from a human donor in good health.

The chain recombines TRBV29-1 with TRBJ2-1; 7 bases are shared with TRBD2. The CDR3 extends over 15 amino acids. CDR1 is SQVTM and CDR2 is ANQGSEA in the germline V gene. Trimming removed 3 bases from V and 4 bases from J; junction bases left unmatched: 9. The CDR3 DNA follows: TGCAGCGTTGAGCTCTTGCGGGAGTCATACAATGAGCAGTTCTTC. Protein product: CSVELLRESYNEQFF.

V is TRBV3-1 and J is TRBJ2-5, with TRBD1 as a possible D gene (5 bases). The CDR3 is made up of 13 amino acids. V was trimmed by 2 bases and J by 5 bases, leaving 9 bases between them. The germline V gene encodes CDR1 LGHDT and CDR2 YNNKEL (reference sequence). The CDR3 reads CASSQFPGETQYF. CDR3 bases: TGTGCCAGCAGCCAATTTCCAGGGGAGACCCAGTACTTC.